The clone carrying this T cell receptor (beta chain) occurred a few times. Its antigen remains unknown. The PCR used 60 Vbeta and 13 Jbeta primers. The method was immunoSEQ multiplex PCR; TCRdb's version includes in-frame clones alone and lacks a portion of them. The sample contains 75,000 to 100,000 clones, about 70% of which appear only once. The sample belongs to a study of cytomegalovirus exposure and HLA in healthy donors. CDR3 length: 17 residues. V trimming: 6 bases; J trimming: 7 bases; junction bases outside the gene matches: 14. From germline, CDR1 is MDHEN and CDR2 SYDVKM. Study-level findings and limits: Donors belonging to an Asian-associated ancestry cluster reportedly showed fewer N-insertions in productive TCRs than the approximately 680-donor mean, according to what a later analysis found. Most TCR sequences were seen very rarely across donors, but some public TCRs occurred in many. Looking again later, the authors saw that most CMV-associated TCR beta chains seemed HLA-restricted. Later on, a genetic analysis was performed. It linked a missense variant in DCLRE1C with V- and J-gene trimming of TCR beta.

This receptor was obtained from a man aged 55 to 70 in good health and CMV-seronegative. The chain joins TRBV28 to TRBJ2-5; 13 nucleotides agree with TRBD2. The sample comprised PBMCs. The CDR3 nucleotides are TGTGCCAGCAGCCGACCCGGGACTAGCGGGAACCGGGGGACCCAGTACTTC. Translated, it gives CASSRPGTSGNRGTQYF.